The 2 T cell receptor beta chains listed next were all sequenced from one sample in a study of blood T cells in healthy people across ages. A second about 7 to 11 cycle PCR used barcoded and J-beta primers. TCRdb re-derived calls from the 5' RACE reads in MiXCR, one entry per CDR3 protein. Of 500,000 to 550,000 distinct CDR3 sequences in the sample, approximately 25% are singletons; the top ten hold roughly 9%. These same records also appear under a second study, on T cells of mothers and their children.

The sequencing input was blood. The source is a boy between 10 and 17 years old in good health.

Within the sample, this clonotype is medium-sized. The chain recombines TRBV25-1 with TRBJ1-4; D remains unclear. Germline V lookup: CDR1 MGHDK, CDR2 SYGVNS. V was clipped by 1 base and J by 5 bases, with 14 bases between them. This CDR3 is 16 amino acids long. CDR3 region: CASSESSGSFNEKLFF. The CDR3 nucleotides are TGTGCCAGCAGTGAATCTTCTGGCTCCTTCAATGAAAAACTGTTTTTT.

The sample holds many counts of this clonotype. A read error may explain this, as a much larger clone is one base away. The chain joins TRBV7-3 to TRBJ2-6; D not certain. Trimming pared 6 bases from V and 0 bases from J, leaving 3 bases between. This CDR3 has 13 residues. Germline V lookup: CDR1 SGHTA, CDR2 FQGTGA. CDR3 sequence (DNA): TGTGCCAGCAGGTTCTCTGGGGCCAACGTCCTGACTTTC. As protein: CASRFSGANVLTF. Looking up the rest from reference TRBV7-3 and TRBJ2-6 gives the full variable domain: GAGVSQTPSNKVTEKGKYVELRCDPISGHTALYWYRQSLGQGPEFLIYFQGTGAADDSGLPNDRFFAVRPEGSVSTLKIQRTERGDSAVYLCASRFSGANVLTFGAGSRLTVL.